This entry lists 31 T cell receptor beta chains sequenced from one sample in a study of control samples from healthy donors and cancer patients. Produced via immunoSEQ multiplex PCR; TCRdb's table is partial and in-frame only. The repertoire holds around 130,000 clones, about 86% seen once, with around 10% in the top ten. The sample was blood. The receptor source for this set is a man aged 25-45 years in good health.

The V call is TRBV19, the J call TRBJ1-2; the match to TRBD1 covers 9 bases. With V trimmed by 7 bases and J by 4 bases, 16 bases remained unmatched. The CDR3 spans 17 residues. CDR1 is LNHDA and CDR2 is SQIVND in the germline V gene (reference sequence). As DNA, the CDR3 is TGTGCCAGTACGTCTCTCGTCCTAACGACAGGGGGCTATGGCTACACCTTC. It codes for CASTSLVLTTGGYGYTF.

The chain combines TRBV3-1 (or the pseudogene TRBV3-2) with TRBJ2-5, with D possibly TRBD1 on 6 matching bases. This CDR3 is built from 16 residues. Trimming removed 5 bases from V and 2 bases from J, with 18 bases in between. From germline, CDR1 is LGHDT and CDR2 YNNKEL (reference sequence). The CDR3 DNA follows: TGTGCCAGCAGCTACCGGCCCGGGACATCTCAAGAGACCCAGTACTTC. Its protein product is CASSYRPGTSQETQYF.

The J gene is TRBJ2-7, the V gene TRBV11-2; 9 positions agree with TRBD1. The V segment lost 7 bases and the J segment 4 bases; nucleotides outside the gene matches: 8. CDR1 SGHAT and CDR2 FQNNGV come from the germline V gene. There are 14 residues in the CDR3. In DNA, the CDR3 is TGTGCCAGCATGTTCCAACAGGGGGCTTACGAGCAGTACGTC. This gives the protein CASMFQQGAYEQYV.

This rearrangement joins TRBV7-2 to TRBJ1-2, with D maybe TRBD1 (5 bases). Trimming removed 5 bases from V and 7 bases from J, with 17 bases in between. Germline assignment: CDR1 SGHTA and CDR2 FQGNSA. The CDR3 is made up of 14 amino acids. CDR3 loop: CASSRGMGFPGYTF. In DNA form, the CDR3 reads TGTGCCAGCAGCCGGGGGATGGGGTTTCCTGGCTACACCTTC.

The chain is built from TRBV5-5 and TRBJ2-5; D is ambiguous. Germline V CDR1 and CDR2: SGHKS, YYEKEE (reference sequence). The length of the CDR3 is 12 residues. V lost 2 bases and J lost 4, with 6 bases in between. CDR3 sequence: CASSFMVETQYF. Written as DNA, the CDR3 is TGTGCCAGCAGCTTTATGGTAGAGACCCAGTACTTC.

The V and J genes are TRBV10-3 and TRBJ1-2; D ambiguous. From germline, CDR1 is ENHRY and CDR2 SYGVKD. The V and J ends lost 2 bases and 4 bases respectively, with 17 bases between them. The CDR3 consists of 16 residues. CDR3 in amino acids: CAISEGSRQAGYGYTF. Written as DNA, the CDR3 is TGTGCCATCAGTGAGGGCTCTAGGCAGGCTGGCTATGGCTACACCTTC.

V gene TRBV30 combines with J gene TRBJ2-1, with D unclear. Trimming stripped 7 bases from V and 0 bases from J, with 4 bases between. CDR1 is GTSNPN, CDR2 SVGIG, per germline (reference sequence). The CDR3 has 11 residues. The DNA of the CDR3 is TGTGCCTCCCGCTCCTACAATGAGCAGTTCTTC. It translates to CASRSYNEQFF.

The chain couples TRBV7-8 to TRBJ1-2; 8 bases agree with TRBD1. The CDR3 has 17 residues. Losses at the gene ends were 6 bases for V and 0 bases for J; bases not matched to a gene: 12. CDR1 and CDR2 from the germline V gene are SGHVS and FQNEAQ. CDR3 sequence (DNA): TGTGCCAGCAGTTTGACGCAGGGGGCGCCCCCTAACTATGGCTACACCTTC. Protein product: CASSLTQGAPPNYGYTF.

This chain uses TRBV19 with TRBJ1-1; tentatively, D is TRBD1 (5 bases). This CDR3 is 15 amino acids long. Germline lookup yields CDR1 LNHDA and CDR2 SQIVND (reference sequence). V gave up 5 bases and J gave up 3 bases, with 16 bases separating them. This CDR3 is CASSPLTRGYTEAFF. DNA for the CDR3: TGTGCCAGTAGTCCCCTCACCCGGGGGTACACTGAAGCTTTCTTT.

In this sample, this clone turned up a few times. CDR3 nucleotides: TGCAGCGTCCTGACAGGGGTGAGCAATCAGCCCCAGCATTTT. It encodes CSVLTGVSNQPQHF. The V call is TRBV29-1, the J call TRBJ1-5; 8 nucleotides line up with TRBD1. CDR3 size: 14 residues. V was clipped by 6 bases and J by 1 base; unmatched bases: 5. In germline, CDR1 is SQVTM, CDR2 ANQGSEA.

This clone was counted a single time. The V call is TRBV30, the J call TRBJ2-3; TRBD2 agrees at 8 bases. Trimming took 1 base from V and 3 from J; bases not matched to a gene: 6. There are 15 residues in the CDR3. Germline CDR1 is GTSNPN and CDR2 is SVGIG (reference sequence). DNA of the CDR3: TGTGCCTGGAGTGGAGGACTAGCAGGGACAGATACGCAGTATTTT. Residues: CAWSGGLAGTDTQYF.

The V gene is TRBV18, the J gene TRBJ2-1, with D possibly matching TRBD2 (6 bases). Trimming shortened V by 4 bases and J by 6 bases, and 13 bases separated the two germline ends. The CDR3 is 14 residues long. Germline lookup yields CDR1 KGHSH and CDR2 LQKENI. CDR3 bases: TGTGCCAGCTCACAAGACAACGGGGGCAATGAGCAGTTCTTC. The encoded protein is CASSQDNGGNEQFF.

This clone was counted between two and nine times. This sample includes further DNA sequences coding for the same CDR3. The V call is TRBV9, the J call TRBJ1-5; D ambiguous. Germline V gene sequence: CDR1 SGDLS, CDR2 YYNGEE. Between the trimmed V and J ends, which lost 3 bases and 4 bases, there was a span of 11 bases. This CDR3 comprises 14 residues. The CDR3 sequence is CASSASGVNQPQHF. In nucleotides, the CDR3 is TGTGCCAGCAGCGCCTCGGGAGTTAATCAGCCCCAGCATTTT.

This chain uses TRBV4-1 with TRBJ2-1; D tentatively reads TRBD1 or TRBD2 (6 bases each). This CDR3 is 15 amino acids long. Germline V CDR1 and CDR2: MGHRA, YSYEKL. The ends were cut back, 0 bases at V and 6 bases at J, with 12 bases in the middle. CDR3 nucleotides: TGCGCCAGCAGCCAAGATGAGGGGGGCCTCAATGAGCAGTTCTTC. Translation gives CASSQDEGGLNEQFF.

CDR3 sequence: CASNRGKTTGELFF. In DNA form, the CDR3 reads TGTGCCAGCAACCGGGGTAAAACCACCGGGGAGCTGTTTTTT. This sequence joins TRBV2 and TRBJ2-2; TRBD2 is a possible D gene (5 bases). The V and J ends lost 7 bases and 4 bases respectively, with 13 bases between them. This CDR3 spans 14 amino acids. Germline assignment: CDR1 SNHLY and CDR2 FYNNEI.

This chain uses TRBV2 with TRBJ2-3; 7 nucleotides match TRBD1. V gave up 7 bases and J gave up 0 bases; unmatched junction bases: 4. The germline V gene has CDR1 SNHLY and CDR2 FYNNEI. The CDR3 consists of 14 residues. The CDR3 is CASKTGVSTDTQYF. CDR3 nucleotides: TGTGCCAGCAAAACAGGGGTCAGCACAGATACGCAGTATTTT.

Written as DNA, the CDR3 is TGCGCCAGCAGCTCTACAGGGGGAACAGATACGCAGTATTTT. Residues: CASSSTGGTDTQYF. This chain links TRBV5-1 with TRBJ2-3; 8 bases are shared with TRBD1. Germline V gene lookup returns CDR1 SGHRS and CDR2 YFSETQ. This CDR3 region has 14 residues. The V gene end was trimmed by 3 bases and the J gene end by 3 bases; junction bases not matched to a gene: 3.

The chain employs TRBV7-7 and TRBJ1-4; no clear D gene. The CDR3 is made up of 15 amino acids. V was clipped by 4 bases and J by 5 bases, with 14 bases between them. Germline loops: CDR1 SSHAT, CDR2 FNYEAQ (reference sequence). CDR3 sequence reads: CASSSNGGPNEKLFF. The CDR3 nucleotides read TGTGCCAGCAGCTCCAACGGAGGCCCAAATGAAAAACTGTTTTTT.

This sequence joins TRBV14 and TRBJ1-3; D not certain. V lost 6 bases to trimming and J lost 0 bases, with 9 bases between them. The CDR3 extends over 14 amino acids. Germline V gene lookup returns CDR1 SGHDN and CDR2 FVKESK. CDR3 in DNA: TGTGCCAGCAGGGGCTTCGACTCTGGAAACACCATATATTTT. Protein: CASRGFDSGNTIYF. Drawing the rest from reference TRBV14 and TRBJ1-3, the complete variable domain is EAGVTQFPSHSVIEKGQTVTLRCDPISGHDNLYWYRRVMGKEIKFLLHFVKESKQDESGMPNNRFLAERTGGTYSTLKVQPAELEDSGVYFCASRGFDSGNTIYFGEGSWLTVV.

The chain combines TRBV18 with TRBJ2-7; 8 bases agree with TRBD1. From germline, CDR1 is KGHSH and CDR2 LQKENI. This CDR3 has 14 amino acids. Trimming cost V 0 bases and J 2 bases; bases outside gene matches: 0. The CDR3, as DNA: TGTGCCAGCTCACCACCGACAGGGGCCTACGAGCAGTACTTC. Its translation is CASSPPTGAYEQYF.

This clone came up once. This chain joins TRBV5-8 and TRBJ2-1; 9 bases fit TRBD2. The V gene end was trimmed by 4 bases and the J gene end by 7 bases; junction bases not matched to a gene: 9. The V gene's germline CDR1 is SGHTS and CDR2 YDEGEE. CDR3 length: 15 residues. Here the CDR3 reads CASSRGLAGINEQFF. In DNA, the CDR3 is TGTGCCAGCAGCAGGGGACTAGCCGGGATAAATGAGCAGTTCTTC.

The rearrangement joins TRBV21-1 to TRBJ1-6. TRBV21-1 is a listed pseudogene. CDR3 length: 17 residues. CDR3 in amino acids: CASSKGGGVAATSPLHF. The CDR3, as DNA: TGTGCCAGCAGCAAAGGGGGAGGGGTCGCGGCTACTTCACCCCTCCACTTT.

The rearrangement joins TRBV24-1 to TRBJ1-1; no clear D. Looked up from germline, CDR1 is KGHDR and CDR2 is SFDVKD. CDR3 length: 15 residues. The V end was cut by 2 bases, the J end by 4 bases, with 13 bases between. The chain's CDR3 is CATSDSGRVGTEAFF. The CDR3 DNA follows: TGTGCCACCAGTGATTCGGGGAGGGTTGGCACTGAAGCTTTCTTT.

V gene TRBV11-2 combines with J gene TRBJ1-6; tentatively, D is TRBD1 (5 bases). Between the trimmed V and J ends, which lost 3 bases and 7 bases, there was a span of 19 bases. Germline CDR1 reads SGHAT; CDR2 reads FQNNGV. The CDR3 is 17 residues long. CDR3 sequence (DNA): TGTGCCAGCAGCTTGACCGCCGGGGGGGAAGCCAATTCACCCCTCCACTTT. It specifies CASSLTAGGEANSPLHF.

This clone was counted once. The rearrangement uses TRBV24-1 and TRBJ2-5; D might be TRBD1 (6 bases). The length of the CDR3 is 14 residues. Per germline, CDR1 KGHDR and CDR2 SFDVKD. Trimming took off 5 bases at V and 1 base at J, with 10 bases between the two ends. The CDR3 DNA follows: TGTGCCACCAGTGTAGCGACAGGCCAAGAGACCCAGTACTTC. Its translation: CATSVATGQETQYF.

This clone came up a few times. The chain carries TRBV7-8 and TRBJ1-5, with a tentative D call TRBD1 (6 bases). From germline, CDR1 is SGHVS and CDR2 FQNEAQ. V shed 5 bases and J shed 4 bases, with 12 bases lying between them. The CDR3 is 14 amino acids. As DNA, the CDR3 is TGTGCCAGCAGCCGAGGGGGATGGAATCAGCCCCAGCATTTT. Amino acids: CASSRGGWNQPQHF.

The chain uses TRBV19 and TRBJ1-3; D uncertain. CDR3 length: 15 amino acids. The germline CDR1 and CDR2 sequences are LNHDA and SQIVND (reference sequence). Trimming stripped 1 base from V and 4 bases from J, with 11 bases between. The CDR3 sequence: CASSIGTLLGNTIYF. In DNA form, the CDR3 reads TGTGCCAGTAGTATAGGGACCCTACTCGGAAACACCATATATTTT.

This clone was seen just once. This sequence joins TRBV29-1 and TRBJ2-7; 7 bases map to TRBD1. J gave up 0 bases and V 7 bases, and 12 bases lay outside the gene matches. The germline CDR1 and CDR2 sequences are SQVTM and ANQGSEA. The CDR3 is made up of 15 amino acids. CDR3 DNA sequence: TGCAGCGCTCGAGCGGACAGGACGGGCTCCTACGAGCAGTACTTC. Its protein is CSARADRTGSYEQYF.

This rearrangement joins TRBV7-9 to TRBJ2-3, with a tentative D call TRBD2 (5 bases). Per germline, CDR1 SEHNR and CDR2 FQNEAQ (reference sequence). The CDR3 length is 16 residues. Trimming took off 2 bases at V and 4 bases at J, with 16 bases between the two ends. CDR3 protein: CASSLIRTLRSDTQYF. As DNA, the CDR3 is TGTGCCAGCAGCTTAATAAGGACTCTACGTTCAGATACGCAGTATTTT.

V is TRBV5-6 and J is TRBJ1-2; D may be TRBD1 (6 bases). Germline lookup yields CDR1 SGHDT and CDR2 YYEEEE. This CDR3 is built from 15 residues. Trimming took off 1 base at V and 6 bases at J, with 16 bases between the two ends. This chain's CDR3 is CASSLTGPHYDGYTF. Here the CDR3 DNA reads TGTGCCAGCAGCTTGACAGGGCCCCACTATGATGGCTACACCTTC. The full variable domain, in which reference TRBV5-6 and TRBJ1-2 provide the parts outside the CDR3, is DAGVTQSPTHLIKTRGQQVTLRCSPKSGHDTVSWYQQALGQGPQFIFQYYEEEERQRGNFPDRFSGHQFPNYSSELNVNALLLGDSALYLCASSLTGPHYDGYTFGSGTRLTVV.

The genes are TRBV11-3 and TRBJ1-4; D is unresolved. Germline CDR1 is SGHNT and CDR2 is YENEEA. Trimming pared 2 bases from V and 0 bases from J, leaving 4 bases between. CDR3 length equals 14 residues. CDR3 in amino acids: CASSLTSTNEKLFF. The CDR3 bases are TGTGCCAGCAGCTTAACCTCAACTAATGAAAAACTGTTTTTT.